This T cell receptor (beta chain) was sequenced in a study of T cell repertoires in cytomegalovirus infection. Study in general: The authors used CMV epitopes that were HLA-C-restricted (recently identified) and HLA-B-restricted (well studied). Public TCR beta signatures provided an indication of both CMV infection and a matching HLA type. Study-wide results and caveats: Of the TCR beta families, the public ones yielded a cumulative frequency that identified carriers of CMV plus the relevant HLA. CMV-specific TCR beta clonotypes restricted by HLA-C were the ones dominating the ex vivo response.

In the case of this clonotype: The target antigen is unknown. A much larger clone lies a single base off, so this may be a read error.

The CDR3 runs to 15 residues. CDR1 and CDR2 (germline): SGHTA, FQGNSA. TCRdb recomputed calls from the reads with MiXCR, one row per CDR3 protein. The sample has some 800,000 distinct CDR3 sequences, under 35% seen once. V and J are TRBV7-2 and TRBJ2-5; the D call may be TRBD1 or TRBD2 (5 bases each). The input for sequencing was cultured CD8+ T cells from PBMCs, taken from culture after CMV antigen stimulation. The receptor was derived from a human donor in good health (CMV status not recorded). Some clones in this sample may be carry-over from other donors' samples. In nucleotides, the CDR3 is TGTGCCAACAGCTTCGGGGCAAACCCTCAAGAGACCCAGTACTTC. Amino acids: CANSFGANPQETQYF.